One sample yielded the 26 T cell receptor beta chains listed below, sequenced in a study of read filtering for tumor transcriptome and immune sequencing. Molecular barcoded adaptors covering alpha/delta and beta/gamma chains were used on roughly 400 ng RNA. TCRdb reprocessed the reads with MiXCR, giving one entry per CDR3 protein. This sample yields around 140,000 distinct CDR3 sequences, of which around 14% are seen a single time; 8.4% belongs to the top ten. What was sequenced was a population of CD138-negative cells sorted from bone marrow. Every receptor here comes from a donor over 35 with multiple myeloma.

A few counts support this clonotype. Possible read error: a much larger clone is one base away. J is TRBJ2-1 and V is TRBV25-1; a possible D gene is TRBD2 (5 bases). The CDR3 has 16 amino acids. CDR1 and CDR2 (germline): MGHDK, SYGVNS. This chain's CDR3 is CASSDQVASRINGQFF. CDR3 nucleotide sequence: TGTGCCAGCAGTGACCAGGTGGCTAGCCGGATCAATGGGCAGTTCTTC.

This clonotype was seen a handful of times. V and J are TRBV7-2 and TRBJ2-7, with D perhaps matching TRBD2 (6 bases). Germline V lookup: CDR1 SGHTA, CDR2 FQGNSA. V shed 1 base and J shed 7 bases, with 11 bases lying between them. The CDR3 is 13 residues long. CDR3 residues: CASSLGGTKEQYF. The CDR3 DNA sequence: TGTGCCAGCAGCTTAGGCGGGACGAAGGAGCAGTACTTC.

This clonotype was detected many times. The CDR3 DNA reads TGCAGCGTTACGTTGACAGGCCAAGAGACCCAGTACTTC. Protein product: CSVTLTGQETQYF. The chain joins TRBV29-1 to TRBJ2-5, with TRBD1 as a possible D gene (6 bases). CDR3 length: 13 amino acids. Trimming took off 5 bases at V and 1 base at J, with 11 bases between the two ends. Germline V CDR1 and CDR2: SQVTM, ANQGSEA.

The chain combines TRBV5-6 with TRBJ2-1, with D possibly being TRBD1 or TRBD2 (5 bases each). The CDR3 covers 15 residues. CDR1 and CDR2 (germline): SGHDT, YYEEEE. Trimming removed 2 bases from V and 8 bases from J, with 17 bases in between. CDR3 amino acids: CASSLGTTWVHEQFF. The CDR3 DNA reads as TGTGCCAGCAGCTTAGGGACCACATGGGTCCATGAGCAGTTCTTC.

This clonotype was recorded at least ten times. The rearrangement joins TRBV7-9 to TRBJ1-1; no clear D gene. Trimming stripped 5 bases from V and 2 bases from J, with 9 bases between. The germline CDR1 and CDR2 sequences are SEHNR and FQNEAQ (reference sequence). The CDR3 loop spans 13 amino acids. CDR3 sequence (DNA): TGTGCCAGCAGCCCTGAGGGAAACACTGAAGCTTTCTTT. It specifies CASSPEGNTEAFF.

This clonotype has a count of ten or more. The CDR3: CAISDVDHHLYEQYF. In nucleotides, the CDR3 is TGTGCCATCAGTGACGTAGACCACCATTTATACGAGCAGTACTTC. The chain joins TRBV10-3 to TRBJ2-7; no definite D call. Germline CDR1 and CDR2: ENHRY and SYGVKD. CDR3 length: 15 residues. V gave up 3 bases and J gave up 4 bases, with 16 bases separating them.

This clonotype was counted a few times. As DNA, the CDR3 is TGTGCCAGCAACTTGGCGGGACATAGCGACGAGCAGTACTTC. It codes for CASNLAGHSDEQYF. The V and J genes are TRBV7-9 and TRBJ2-7, with D possibly called TRBD1 or TRBD2 (6 bases each). There are 14 residues in the CDR3. Trimming took 7 bases from V and 5 from J, leaving 18 bases between them. From germline, CDR1 is SEHNR and CDR2 FQNEAQ (reference sequence).

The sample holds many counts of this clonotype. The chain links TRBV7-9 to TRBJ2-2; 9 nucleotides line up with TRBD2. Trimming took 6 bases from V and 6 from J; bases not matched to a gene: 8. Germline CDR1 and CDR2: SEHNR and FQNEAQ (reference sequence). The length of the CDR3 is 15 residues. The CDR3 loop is CASRTLAGSAGELFF. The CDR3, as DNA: TGTGCCAGCAGGACTCTAGCGGGATCGGCCGGGGAGCTGTTTTTT.

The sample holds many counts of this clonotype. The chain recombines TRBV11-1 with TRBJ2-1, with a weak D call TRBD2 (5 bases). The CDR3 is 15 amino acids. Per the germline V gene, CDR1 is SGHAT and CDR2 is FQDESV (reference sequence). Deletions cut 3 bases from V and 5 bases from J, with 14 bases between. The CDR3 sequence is CASSFDYQPHNEQFF. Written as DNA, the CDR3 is TGTGCCAGCAGCTTCGACTACCAACCCCACAATGAGCAGTTCTTC. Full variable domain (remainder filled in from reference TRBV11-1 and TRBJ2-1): EAEVAQSPRYKITEKSQAVAFWCDPISGHATLYWYRQILGQGPELLVQFQDESVVDDSQLPKDRFSAERLKGVDSTLKIQPAELGDSAMYLCASSFDYQPHNEQFFGPGTRLTVL.

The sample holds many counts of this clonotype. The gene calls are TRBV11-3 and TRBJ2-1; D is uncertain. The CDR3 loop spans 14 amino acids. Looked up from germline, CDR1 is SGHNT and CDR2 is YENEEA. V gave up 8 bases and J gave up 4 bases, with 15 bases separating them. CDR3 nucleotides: TGTGCCAGCGCCCGGAGTCGCGGTTACAATGAGCAGTTCTTC. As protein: CASARSRGYNEQFF.

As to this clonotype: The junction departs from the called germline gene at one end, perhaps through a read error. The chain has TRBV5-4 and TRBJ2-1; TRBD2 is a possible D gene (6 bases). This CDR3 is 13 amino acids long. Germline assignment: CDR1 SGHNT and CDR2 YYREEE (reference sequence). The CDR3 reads CASSFGGAVEQLF. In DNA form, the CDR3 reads TGTGCCAGCAGCTTTGGCGGGGCGGTTGAGCAGCTCTTC.

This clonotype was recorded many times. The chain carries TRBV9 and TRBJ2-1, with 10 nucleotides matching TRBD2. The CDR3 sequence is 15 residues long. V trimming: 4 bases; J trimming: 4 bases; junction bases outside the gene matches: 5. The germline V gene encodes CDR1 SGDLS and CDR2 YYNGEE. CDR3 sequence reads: CASSYSSGGYNEQFF. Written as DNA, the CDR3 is TGTGCCAGCAGCTACTCTAGCGGGGGATACAATGAGCAGTTCTTC.

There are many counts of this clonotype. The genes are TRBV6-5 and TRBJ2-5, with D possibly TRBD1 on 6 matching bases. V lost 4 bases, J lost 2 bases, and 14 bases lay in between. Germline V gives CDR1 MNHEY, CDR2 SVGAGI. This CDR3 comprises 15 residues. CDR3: CASSFFRDMQETQYF. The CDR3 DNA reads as TGTGCCAGCAGTTTTTTCCGGGACATGCAAGAGACCCAGTACTTC.

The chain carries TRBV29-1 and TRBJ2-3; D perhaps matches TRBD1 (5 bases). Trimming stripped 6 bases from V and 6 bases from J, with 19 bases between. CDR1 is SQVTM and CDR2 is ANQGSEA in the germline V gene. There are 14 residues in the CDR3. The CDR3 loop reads CSVGQGAFDDTQYF. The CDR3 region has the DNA TGCAGCGTAGGTCAAGGGGCCTTTGACGATACGCAGTATTTT.

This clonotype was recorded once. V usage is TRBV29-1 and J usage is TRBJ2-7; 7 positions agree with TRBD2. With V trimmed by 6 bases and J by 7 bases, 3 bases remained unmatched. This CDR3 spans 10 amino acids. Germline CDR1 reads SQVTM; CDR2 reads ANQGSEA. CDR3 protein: CSVGGREQYF. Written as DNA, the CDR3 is TGCAGCGTCGGGGGGAGGGAGCAGTACTTC.

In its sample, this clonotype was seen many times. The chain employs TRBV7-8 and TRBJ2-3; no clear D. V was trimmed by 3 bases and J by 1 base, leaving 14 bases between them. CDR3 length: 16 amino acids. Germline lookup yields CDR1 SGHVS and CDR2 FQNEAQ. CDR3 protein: CASSFLLGRGTDTQYF. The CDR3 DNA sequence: TGTGCCAGCAGCTTCCTGCTAGGTCGAGGCACAGATACGCAGTATTTT.

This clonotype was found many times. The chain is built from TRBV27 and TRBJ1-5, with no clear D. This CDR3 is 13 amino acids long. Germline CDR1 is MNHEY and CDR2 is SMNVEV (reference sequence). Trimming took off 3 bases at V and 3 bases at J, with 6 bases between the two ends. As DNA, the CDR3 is TGTGCCAGCAGTTTGCAATACAATCAGCCCCAGCATTTT. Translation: CASSLQYNQPQHF.

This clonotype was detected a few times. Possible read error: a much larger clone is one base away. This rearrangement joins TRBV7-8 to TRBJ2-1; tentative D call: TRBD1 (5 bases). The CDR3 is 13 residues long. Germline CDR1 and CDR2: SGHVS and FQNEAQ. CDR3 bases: TGTGCCAGCAGCTCCAGATTGGACAATGGGCAGTTCTTC. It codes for CASSSRLDNGQFF.

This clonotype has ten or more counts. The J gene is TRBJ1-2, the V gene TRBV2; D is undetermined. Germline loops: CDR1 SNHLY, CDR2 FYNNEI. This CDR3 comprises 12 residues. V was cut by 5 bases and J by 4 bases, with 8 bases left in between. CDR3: CASSPRVYGYTF. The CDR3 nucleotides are TGTGCCAGCAGTCCGCGGGTCTATGGCTACACCTTC.

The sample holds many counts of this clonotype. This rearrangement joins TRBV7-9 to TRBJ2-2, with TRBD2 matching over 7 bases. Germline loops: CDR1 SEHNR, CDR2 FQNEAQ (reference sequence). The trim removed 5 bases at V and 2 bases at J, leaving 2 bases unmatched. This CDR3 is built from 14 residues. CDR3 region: CASSAGANTGELFF. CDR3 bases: TGTGCCAGCAGCGCGGGAGCTAACACCGGGGAGCTGTTTTTT.

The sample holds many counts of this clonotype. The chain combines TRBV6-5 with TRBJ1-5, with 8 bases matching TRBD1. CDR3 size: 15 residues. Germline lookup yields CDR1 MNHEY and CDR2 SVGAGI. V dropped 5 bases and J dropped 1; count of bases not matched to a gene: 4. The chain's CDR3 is CASSGDRLSNQPQHF. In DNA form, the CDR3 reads TGTGCCAGCAGTGGGGACAGGCTAAGCAATCAGCCCCAGCATTTT.

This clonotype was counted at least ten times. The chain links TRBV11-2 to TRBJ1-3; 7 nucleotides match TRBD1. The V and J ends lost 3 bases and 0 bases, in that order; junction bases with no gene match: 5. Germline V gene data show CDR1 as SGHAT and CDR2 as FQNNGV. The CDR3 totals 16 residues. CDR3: CASSFIQGNSGNTIYF. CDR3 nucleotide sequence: TGTGCCAGCAGCTTTATACAGGGGAACTCTGGAAACACCATATATTTT.

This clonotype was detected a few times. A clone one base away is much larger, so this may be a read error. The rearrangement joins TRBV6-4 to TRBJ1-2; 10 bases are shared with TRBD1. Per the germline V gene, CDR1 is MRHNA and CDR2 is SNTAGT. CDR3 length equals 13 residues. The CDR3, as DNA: TGTGCCGGCAGTCCCGGGACAGGGGATGGCTACACCTTC. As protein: CAGSPGTGDGYTF.

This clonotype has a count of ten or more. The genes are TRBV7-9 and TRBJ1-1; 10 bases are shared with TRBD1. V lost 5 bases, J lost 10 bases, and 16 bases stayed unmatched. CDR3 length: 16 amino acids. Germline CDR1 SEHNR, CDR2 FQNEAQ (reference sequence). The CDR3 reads CASSPPLPGQGRRAFF. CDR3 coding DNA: TGTGCCAGCAGCCCTCCCTTGCCGGGACAGGGGAGGAGAGCTTTCTTT.

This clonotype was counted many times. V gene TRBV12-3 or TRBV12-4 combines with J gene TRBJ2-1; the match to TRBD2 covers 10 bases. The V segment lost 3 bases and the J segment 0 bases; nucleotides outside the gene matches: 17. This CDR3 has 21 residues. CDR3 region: CASSFRQGALAGVSSYNEQFF. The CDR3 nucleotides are TGTGCCAGCAGTTTTCGGCAGGGGGCTCTAGCGGGAGTCTCCTCCTACAATGAGCAGTTCTTC.

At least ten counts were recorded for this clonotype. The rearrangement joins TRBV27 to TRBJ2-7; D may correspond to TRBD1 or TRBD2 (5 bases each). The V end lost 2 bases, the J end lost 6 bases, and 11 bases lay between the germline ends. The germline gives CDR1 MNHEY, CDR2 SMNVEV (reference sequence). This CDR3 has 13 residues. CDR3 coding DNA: TGTGCCAGCAGTTTAATCGACGGGACCGAGCAGTACTTC. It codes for CASSLIDGTEQYF.